The clone carrying this TCR beta chain was recorded many times. Documented time point: blood at routine non-recurrence follow-up after resection. These data come from a study of spatial heterogeneity in lung cancer. Study background: Patients with untreated early-stage non-small cell lung cancer, numbering some 72, were the donors. As counted in raw reads, each unique TCR and UMI combination appeared more than ten times on average. The count of detected beta-chain sequences consistently exceeded that of alpha-chain sequences.

V was pared by 0 bases and J by 1 base, with 6 bases between. This CDR3 spans 13 amino acids. Looked up from germline, CDR1 is SQVTM and CDR2 is ANQGSEA. Every cDNA TCR molecule received its own unique molecular identifier. TCRdb used MiXCR to reprocess the 5' RACE reads, holding one entry per CDR3 protein. The data show 30,000 to 40,000 distinct CDR3 sequences, 6% to 9.5% seen once. This TCR derives from a male donor with early-stage non-small cell lung cancer. The specimen was PBMCs, collected at follow-up. J is TRBJ1-1 and V is TRBV29-1; D unclear. CDR3 DNA sequence: TGCAGCGTTGAAGAAAATCAGAACACTGAAGCTTTCTTT. It translates to CSVEENQNTEAFF.